The 25 T cell receptor beta chains below come from one sample, sequenced in a study of shared clonotypes between healthy human individuals. The method was immunoSEQ multiplex PCR; TCRdb's version includes in-frame clones alone and lacks a portion of them. This sample carries about 2.4 million clones, approximately 93% of them seen once, and the ten largest clones take around 0.4%. Sequencing was done on a sample of naive CD4+ T cells from PBMCs. The subset here: CD45RA+ positively selected. The receptors stem from a man aged 18 to 30 in good health. Some clones in this sample may be carry-over from other donors' samples.

This chain uses TRBV19 with TRBJ1-5; 7 positions match TRBD1. V was pared by 6 bases and J by 7 bases, with 9 bases of the junction left unmatched. CDR3 length equals 14 residues. CDR1 and CDR2 from the germline V gene are LNHDA and SQIVND (reference sequence). In DNA form, the CDR3 reads TGTGCCAGTAGGGGACTTGACAGGGTACAGCCCCAGCATTTT. Its translation: CASRGLDRVQPQHF.

This rearrangement joins TRBV5-4 to TRBJ2-1; TRBD2 might be the D (6 bases). The CDR3 extends over 12 amino acids. Germline CDR1 SGHNT, CDR2 YYREEE (reference sequence). Trimming took off 4 bases at V and 8 bases at J, with 10 bases between the two ends. The CDR3 DNA sequence: TGTGCCAGCAGCGGGACGGGGGATGAGCAGTTCTTC. As protein: CASSGTGDEQFF.

The chain combines TRBV7-9 with TRBJ2-7; the D gene is possibly TRBD1 (6 bases). V was clipped by 1 base and J by 5 bases, with 12 bases between them. From germline, CDR1 is SEHNR and CDR2 FQNEAQ (reference sequence). This CDR3 is built from 14 residues. The DNA of the CDR3 is TGTGCCAGCAGCTTAGGCCAGGGGTCGGACGAGCAGTACTTC. This sequence encodes CASSLGQGSDEQYF.

This CDR3 is CASSYLLAGGPDTQYF. The CDR3 nucleotides read TGCGCCAGCAGCTACCTACTAGCGGGAGGGCCGGATACGCAGTATTTT. The rearrangement joins TRBV5-1 to TRBJ2-3; 13 nucleotides match TRBD2. The CDR3 runs to 16 residues. V shed 3 bases and J 6 bases; nucleotides not matched to a gene: 7. CDR1 and CDR2 (germline): SGHRS, YFSETQ.

The V call is TRBV18, the J call TRBJ2-1; 11 bases align to TRBD1. The CDR3 runs to 15 residues. Trimming took 4 bases from V and 5 from J; bases not matched to a gene: 4. Germline V gene data show CDR1 as KGHSH and CDR2 as LQKENI. For the CDR3, the DNA is TGTGCCAGCTCACTTGGACAGGGGGCCAACAATGAGCAGTTCTTC. Translated: CASSLGQGANNEQFF. Together with reference TRBV18 and TRBJ2-1, the CDR3 gives the full variable domain: NAGVMQNPRHLVRRRGQEARLRCSPMKGHSHVYWYRQLPEEGLKFMVYLQKENIIDESGMPKERFSAEFPKEGPSILRIQQVVRGDSAAYFCASSLGQGANNEQFFGPGTRLTVL.

Only one count was recorded for this clone. The rearrangement uses TRBV28 and TRBJ2-3; a possible D gene is TRBD1 (6 bases). Germline CDR1 reads MDHEN; CDR2 reads SYDVKM. The CDR3 spans 15 residues. The V end was cut by 0 bases, the J end by 1 base, with 8 bases between. The CDR3 loop is CASSLWTGRTDTQYF. As DNA, the CDR3 is TGTGCCAGCAGTTTATGGACAGGACGCACAGATACGCAGTATTTT. Together with reference TRBV28 and TRBJ2-3, the CDR3 gives the full variable domain: DVKVTQSSRYLVKRTGEKVFLECVQDMDHENMFWYRQDPGLGLRLIYFSYDVKMKEKGDIPEGYSVSREKKERFSLILESASTNQTSMYLCASSLWTGRTDTQYFGPGTRLTVL.

The rearrangement uses TRBV5-1 and TRBJ2-6; D remains unclear. CDR3 size: 14 residues. The ends were cut back, 5 bases at V and 0 bases at J, with 6 bases in the middle. Germline CDR1 SGHRS, CDR2 YFSETQ. CDR3 DNA sequence: TGCGCCAGCAGGAAAAACTCTGGGGCCAACGTCCTGACTTTC. Its protein product is CASRKNSGANVLTF.

The chain has TRBV19 and TRBJ1-2, with a tentative D call TRBD1 (6 bases). The CDR3 totals 14 residues. The germline gives CDR1 LNHDA, CDR2 SQIVND (reference sequence). Trimming shortened V by 6 bases and J by 4 bases, and 15 bases separated the two germline ends. The chain's CDR3 is CASSTGTRGYGYTF. The CDR3 DNA reads TGTGCCAGTAGCACAGGGACCCGGGGCTATGGCTACACCTTC.

The chain recombines TRBV11-2 with TRBJ2-6; D is unresolved. The CDR3 totals 18 residues. Trimming removed 5 bases at V and 0 bases at J, with 17 bases between. Germline CDR1 SGHAT, CDR2 FQNNGV. DNA of the CDR3: TGTGCCAGCAGCCTTGCCGGCACGGCGAGCTCTGGGGCCAACGTCCTGACTTTC. Encoded protein: CASSLAGTASSGANVLTF.

The chain has TRBV7-9 and TRBJ1-5, with 8 bases identical to TRBD1. Germline V gives CDR1 SEHNR, CDR2 FQNEAQ (reference sequence). The V gene end was trimmed by 1 base and the J gene end by 6 bases; junction bases not matched to a gene: 5. The CDR3 is 15 amino acids. The CDR3 is CASSLGSTGAQPQHF. The CDR3 DNA is TGTGCCAGCAGCTTAGGCTCGACAGGGGCTCAGCCCCAGCATTTT.

The chain recombines TRBV30 with TRBJ1-5; D gene ambiguous. Looked up from germline, CDR1 is GTSNPN and CDR2 is SVGIG (reference sequence). This CDR3 has 13 amino acids. V dropped 4 bases and J dropped 5 bases, with 12 bases sitting between them. The CDR3 protein is CAWNLGPDQPQHF. The CDR3 DNA follows: TGTGCCTGGAATTTAGGACCAGATCAGCCCCAGCATTTT. The full variable domain, rest sourced from reference TRBV30 and TRBJ1-5, is SQTIHQWPATLVQPVGSPLSLECTVEGTSNPNLYWYRQAAGRGLQLLFYSVGIGQISSEVPQNLSASRPQDRQFILSSKKLLLSDSGFYLCAWNLGPDQPQHFGDGTRLSIL.

V gene TRBV7-2 combines with J gene TRBJ2-5, with 7 nucleotides matching TRBD2. The germline CDR1 and CDR2 sequences are SGHTA and FQGNSA. CDR3 length: 16 residues. V was pared by 5 bases and J by 2 bases, with 11 bases of the junction left unmatched. In nucleotides, the CDR3 is TGTGCCAGCAGCCCACGGGACTATCTACAGCAAGAGACCCAGTACTTC. This codes for CASSPRDYLQQETQYF.

The chain combines TRBV5-4 with TRBJ2-5; D possibly uses TRBD1 or TRBD2 (6 bases each). CDR1 and CDR2 (germline): SGHNT, YYREEE (reference sequence). The ends were cut back, 0 bases at V and 5 bases at J, with 17 bases in the middle. This CDR3 has 16 residues. The CDR3 coding sequence is TGTGCCAGCAGCTTGGGGGGGGCCTCCAGAAGCGAGACCCAGTACTTC. It is translated as CASSLGGASRSETQYF. Variable domain in full (rest from reference TRBV5-4 and TRBJ2-5): ETGVTQSPTHLIKTRGQQVTLRCSSQSGHNTVSWYQQALGQGPQFIFQYYREEENGRGNFPPRFSGLQFPNYSSELNVNALELDDSALYLCASSLGGASRSETQYFGPGTRLLVL.

The chain recombines TRBV30 with TRBJ2-1, with D possibly being TRBD2 (7 bases). Germline V gene sequence: CDR1 GTSNPN, CDR2 SVGIG (reference sequence). The V gene lost 1 base and the J gene lost 4 bases, with 26 bases spanning the gap. The CDR3 loop spans 19 amino acids. The CDR3 DNA reads TGTGCCTGGAGTGCTCACAGGGTCCTGGTTGCGGGAGCGTACAATGAGCAGTTCTTC. Translated: CAWSAHRVLVAGAYNEQFF.

This chain connects TRBV4-3 to TRBJ2-1, with D perhaps assigned TRBD1 or TRBD2 (5 bases each). The CDR3 has 16 amino acids. V lost 0 bases and J lost 5, with 14 bases in between. In germline, CDR1 is LGHNA, CDR2 YSLEER. For the CDR3, the DNA is TGCGCCAGCAGCCAAGAAAAGGTCCCGGGACACAATGAGCAGTTCTTC. It encodes CASSQEKVPGHNEQFF.

The chain has TRBV21-1 and TRBJ2-6; whether TRBD1, the table's D call, matches the DNA was not checked. TRBV21-1 corresponds to a pseudogene. CDR3 length: 18 amino acids. The CDR3 bases are TGTGCCAGCAGCGAGGGGGACAGGGGGCTCTCTGGGGCCAACGTCCTGACTTTC. This codes for CASSEGDRGLSGANVLTF.

With regard to this clone: Other DNA sequences in the same sample also yield this CDR3. The CDR3 loop reads CSAPNTEAFF. In DNA, the CDR3 is TGCAGTGCTCCGAACACTGAAGCTTTCTTT. V gene TRBV20-1 combines with J gene TRBJ1-1; D is undetermined. V dropped 5 bases and J dropped 1 base, with 2 bases sitting between them. The CDR3 extends over 10 amino acids. Germline-derived CDR1 and CDR2 are DFQATT and SNEGSKA (reference sequence).

This rearrangement joins TRBV6-1 to TRBJ1-2; D might be TRBD1 (5 bases). The CDR3 extends over 15 amino acids. CDR1 and CDR2 (germline): MNHNS, SASEGT. V was trimmed by 1 base and J by 4 bases, leaving 13 bases between them. The CDR3 loop reads CASSEVRGSPYGYTF. The CDR3 bases are TGTGCCAGCAGTGAAGTAAGGGGCAGTCCCTATGGCTACACCTTC.

This chain connects TRBV5-4 to TRBJ2-5; tentative D call: TRBD2 (5 bases). CDR1 is SGHNT, CDR2 YYREEE, per germline (reference sequence). The CDR3 is 14 residues long. Trimming removed 7 bases from V and 2 bases from J, with 15 bases in between. DNA of the CDR3: TGTGCCAGCTTGGCCGGGAACTCTCAAGAGACCCAGTACTTC. It is translated as CASLAGNSQETQYF.

The V call is TRBV2, the J call TRBJ2-5; D perhaps matches TRBD1 (6 bases). The V gene lost 10 bases and the J gene lost 1 base, with 10 bases spanning the gap. CDR3 length equals 12 residues. Germline V gives CDR1 SNHLY, CDR2 FYNNEI. The CDR3 sequence: CAISTGQETQYF. Written as DNA, the CDR3 is TGTGCCATTTCGACAGGCCAAGAGACCCAGTACTTC.

The V and J genes are TRBV18 and TRBJ2-6, with D tentatively TRBD1 or TRBD2 (6 bases each). V lost 3 bases, J lost 2 bases, and 8 bases lay in between. CDR3 length: 15 residues. Germline V gene lookup returns CDR1 KGHSH and CDR2 LQKENI. The CDR3 protein is CASSPGGAGANVLTF. CDR3 DNA sequence: TGTGCCAGCTCACCGGGGGGCGCTGGGGCCAACGTCCTGACTTTC.

The chain couples TRBV5-4 to TRBJ2-1; possibly TRBD1 for D (5 bases). This CDR3 is built from 16 residues. Germline CDR1 and CDR2: SGHNT and YYREEE (reference sequence). Trimming left V 1 base short and J 0 bases short, with 11 bases between. In nucleotides, the CDR3 is TGTGCCAGCAGCTTGAGGGGCCCAAGCTCCTACAATGAGCAGTTCTTC. Encoded protein: CASSLRGPSSYNEQFF. The entire variable domain, with the rest obtained from reference TRBV5-4 and TRBJ2-1, is as follows: ETGVTQSPTHLIKTRGQQVTLRCSSQSGHNTVSWYQQALGQGPQFIFQYYREEENGRGNFPPRFSGLQFPNYSSELNVNALELDDSALYLCASSLRGPSSYNEQFFGPGTRLTVL.

V usage is TRBV5-1 and J usage is TRBJ2-1; D is unresolved. Germline values: CDR1 SGHRS, CDR2 YFSETQ. With 2 bases removed from V and 0 bases from J, the gap between germline ends came to 9 bases. The CDR3 is made up of 15 amino acids. CDR3 sequence (DNA): TGCGCCAGCAGCTTCGACTTAAGCTCCTACAATGAGCAGTTCTTC. Translating it yields CASSFDLSSYNEQFF.

Turning to this clone: This CDR3 is also generated by other DNA sequences in the sample. The chain carries TRBV4-1 and TRBJ2-1, with 9 bases identical to TRBD2. Trimming cost V 4 bases and J 0 bases; bases outside gene matches: 7. There are 17 residues in the CDR3. The germline V gene has CDR1 MGHRA and CDR2 YSYEKL. CDR3 nucleotide sequence: TGCGCCAGCAGCCCTAGACTAGCGGAAAGCTCCTACAATGAGCAGTTCTTC. Translated: CASSPRLAESSYNEQFF.

The chain employs TRBV7-2 and TRBJ2-7, with 11 bases matching TRBD2. Per germline, CDR1 SGHTA and CDR2 FQGNSA. The V and J ends lost 3 bases and 5 bases, in that order; junction bases with no gene match: 9. The CDR3 covers 16 residues. This CDR3 is CASSFSPLAGVHEQYF. The CDR3 bases are TGTGCCAGCAGCTTCTCCCCACTAGCGGGAGTCCACGAGCAGTACTTC.